The subject of this entry is one T cell receptor beta chain. The V gene lost 7 bases and the J gene lost 2 bases, with 16 bases spanning the gap. The germline gives CDR1 MNHEY, CDR2 SMNVEV (reference sequence). This CDR3 is 15 amino acids long. This entry belongs to a study of control samples from healthy donors and cancer patients. The method was immunoSEQ multiplex PCR; TCRdb's version includes in-frame clones alone and lacks a portion of them. The sample includes some 130,000 clones, about 95% of them seen just once. Specimen: blood. The chain links TRBV27 to TRBJ2-3; D possibly corresponds to TRBD2 (6 bases). The TCR originated in a man between 25 and 39 years old in good health. The CDR3 sequence is CASKSGFTPTDTQYF. The CDR3, as DNA: TGTGCCAGCAAGAGCGGGTTCACCCCCACAGATACGCAGTATTTT.